This is a list of T cell receptor beta chains from one sample in a study of Ad26.COV2.S vaccination and SARS-CoV-2 variants. This table comes from immunoSEQ multiplex PCR, and its TCRdb copy is limited to in-frame clones, with some not included. Of some 340,000 clones listed, about 82% are singletons. The source material was peripheral blood, sampled in a trial of Ad26.COV2.S vaccine versus placebo. The receptors were sampled from a person between 18 and 59 years old who received the Ad26.COV2.S COVID-19 vaccine or a placebo. CDR3s include the opening cysteine and the closing phenylalanine or tryptophan. The order of the fields is D gene, J gene, V gene, clone size, CDR3 protein, CDR3 DNA. D genes are given only for firm matches. Clone size, where shown, is once, few, many, or a class for clones that have expanded.

d_call: TRBD1
j_call: TRBJ1-1
v_call: TRBV25-1
clone_size: few
cdr3_aa: CASSGPGQKAEAFF
cdr3_nt: TGTGCCAGCAGTGGACCGGGACAGAAGGCTGAAGCTTTCTTT

d_call: -
j_call: TRBJ1-1
v_call: TRBV19
clone_size: few
cdr3_aa: CASSIKGKVEAFF
cdr3_nt: TGTGCCAGTAGTATAAAGGGGAAAGTTGAAGCTTTCTTT

d_call: -
j_call: TRBJ1-1
v_call: TRBV15
clone_size: -
cdr3_aa: CATSGYKGAHTEAFF
cdr3_nt: TGTGCCACCAGCGGCTACAAGGGAGCGCACACTGAAGCTTTCTTT

d_call: TRBD1
j_call: TRBJ1-5
v_call: TRBV5-6
clone_size: -
cdr3_aa: CASSLAGTEHYQPQHF
cdr3_nt: TGTGCCAGCAGCTTGGCCGGGACAGAGCATTATCAGCCCCAGCATTTT

d_call: -
j_call: TRBJ1-4
v_call: TRBV9
clone_size: many
cdr3_aa: CASSPVKGVNEKLFF
cdr3_nt: TGTGCCAGCAGCCCCGTAAAGGGAGTAAATGAAAAACTGTTTTTT

d_call: -
j_call: TRBJ2-1
v_call: TRBV7-9
clone_size: -
cdr3_aa: CASSPGTTNEQFF
cdr3_nt: TGTGCCAGCAGCCCCGGGACCACTAATGAGCAGTTCTTC

d_call: -
j_call: TRBJ1-3
v_call: TRBV6-1
clone_size: -
cdr3_aa: CASSDGSLASSGNTIYF
cdr3_nt: TGTGCCAGCAGTGACGGCTCCCTCGCAAGCTCTGGAAACACCATATATTTT

d_call: TRBD2
j_call: TRBJ2-5
v_call: TRBV4-3
clone_size: -
cdr3_aa: CASSPGPSGGLQETQYF
cdr3_nt: TGCGCCAGCAGCCCGGGGCCTAGCGGGGGCCTCCAAGAGACCCAGTACTTC

d_call: -
j_call: TRBJ2-1
v_call: TRBV6-5
clone_size: once
cdr3_aa: CASSPFPEGGEQFF
cdr3_nt: TGTGCCAGCAGTCCTTTCCCCGAGGGGGGAGAGCAGTTCTTC

d_call: TRBD2
j_call: TRBJ2-3
v_call: TRBV7-9
clone_size: -
cdr3_aa: CASSPRRGLGSTDTQYF
cdr3_nt: TGTGCCAGCAGCCCACGTAGAGGACTAGGGAGCACAGATACGCAGTATTTT

d_call: -
j_call: TRBJ2-7
v_call: TRBV12-2
clone_size: -
cdr3_aa: CASRRLTGSLYEQYF
cdr3_nt: TGTGCAAGTCGCCGTCTGACAGGGAGCTTATACGAGCAGTACTTC

d_call: -
j_call: TRBJ2-3
v_call: TRBV28
clone_size: -
cdr3_aa: CASSSRGGGRTDTQYF
cdr3_nt: TGTGCCAGCAGCTCCCGAGGGGGGGGGCGCACAGATACGCAGTATTTT

d_call: -
j_call: TRBJ2-6
v_call: TRBV25-1
clone_size: -
cdr3_aa: CASSDRGLTSGANVLTF
cdr3_nt: TGTGCCAGCAGTGATCGGGGCCTTACTTCTGGGGCCAACGTCCTGACTTTC

d_call: -
j_call: TRBJ1-1
v_call: TRBV7-9
clone_size: -
cdr3_aa: CASSPPRRVDPEAFF
cdr3_nt: TGTGCCAGCAGCCCCCCCCGTCGGGTTGATCCTGAAGCTTTCTTT

d_call: TRBD2
j_call: TRBJ2-3
v_call: TRBV10-3
clone_size: -
cdr3_aa: CAISETSGGLTDTQYF
cdr3_nt: TGTGCCATCAGTGAGACTAGCGGGGGCCTCACAGATACGCAGTATTTT

d_call: -
j_call: TRBJ1-1
v_call: TRBV7-9
clone_size: -
cdr3_aa: CASSLASQNTEAFF
cdr3_nt: TGTGCCAGCAGCTTAGCGAGCCAGAACACTGAAGCTTTCTTT

d_call: -
j_call: TRBJ2-5
v_call: TRBV29-1
clone_size: -
cdr3_aa: CSVQRGWQETQYF
cdr3_nt: TGCAGCGTACAACGAGGGTGGCAGGAGACCCAGTACTTC

d_call: -
j_call: TRBJ1-2
v_call: TRBV5-6
clone_size: few
cdr3_aa: CASSPPRRGAGGYTF
cdr3_nt: TGTGCCAGCAGCCCGCCCCGGCGGGGCGCCGGTGGCTACACCTTC

d_call: TRBD1
j_call: TRBJ1-2
v_call: TRBV10-3
clone_size: -
cdr3_aa: CAALSETGDYGYTF
cdr3_nt: TGTGCCGCTCTCAGTGAGACAGGGGACTATGGCTACACCTTC

d_call: TRBD2
j_call: TRBJ2-7
v_call: TRBV10-3
clone_size: -
cdr3_aa: CAISERGLVGYEQYF
cdr3_nt: TGTGCCATCAGTGAGAGGGGACTAGTCGGATACGAGCAGTACTTC

d_call: -
j_call: TRBJ1-2
v_call: TRBV3-1/TRBV3-2
clone_size: -
cdr3_aa: CASSQLKGANYGYTF
cdr3_nt: TGTGCCAGCAGCCAACTTAAAGGGGCAAACTATGGCTACACCTTC

d_call: -
j_call: TRBJ2-2
v_call: TRBV7-9
clone_size: once
cdr3_aa: CASSWRQGGTGELFF
cdr3_nt: TGTGCCAGCAGCTGGAGGCAGGGGGGCACCGGGGAGCTGTTTTTT

d_call: -
j_call: TRBJ1-1
v_call: TRBV18
clone_size: -
cdr3_aa: CASSPSGREGAFF
cdr3_nt: TGTGCCAGCTCACCCTCGGGGCGGGAAGGAGCTTTCTTT

d_call: -
j_call: TRBJ1-1
v_call: TRBV5-6
clone_size: -
cdr3_aa: CASSSGLESEAFF
cdr3_nt: TGTGCCAGCAGCTCAGGACTGGAGAGTGAAGCTTTCTTT

d_call: TRBD1
j_call: TRBJ1-2
v_call: TRBV12-3/TRBV12-4
clone_size: -
cdr3_aa: CASSWDRGYGYTF
cdr3_nt: TGTGCCAGCAGTTGGGACAGGGGCTATGGCTACACCTTC

d_call: -
j_call: TRBJ2-2
v_call: TRBV27
clone_size: -
cdr3_aa: CASRRSWGLGTGELFF
cdr3_nt: TGTGCCAGCAGGCGGTCGTGGGGACTGGGAACCGGGGAGCTGTTTTTT

d_call: TRBD2
j_call: TRBJ2-5
v_call: TRBV7-2
clone_size: -
cdr3_aa: CASSKRGRETQYF
cdr3_nt: TGTGCCAGCAGTAAGCGGGGGCGAGAGACCCAGTACTTC

d_call: -
j_call: TRBJ1-2
v_call: TRBV3-1/TRBV3-2
clone_size: -
cdr3_aa: CASTPRRPHYGYTF
cdr3_nt: TGTGCCAGCACGCCGCGCCGCCCTCACTATGGCTACACCTTC

d_call: -
j_call: TRBJ2-1
v_call: TRBV6-2/TRBV6-3
clone_size: -
cdr3_aa: CASSYSKGGANYNEQFF
cdr3_nt: TGTGCCAGCAGTTACTCGAAAGGGGGGGCGAACTACAATGAGCAGTTCTTC

d_call: TRBD1
j_call: TRBJ1-5
v_call: TRBV7-9
clone_size: -
cdr3_aa: CASSVTGEQPQHF
cdr3_nt: TGTGCCAGCAGCGTGACAGGGGAACAGCCCCAGCATTTT

d_call: TRBD1
j_call: TRBJ2-1
v_call: TRBV18
clone_size: -
cdr3_aa: CASSPGQGDEQFF
cdr3_nt: TGTGCCAGCTCACCGGGACAGGGGGATGAGCAGTTCTTC